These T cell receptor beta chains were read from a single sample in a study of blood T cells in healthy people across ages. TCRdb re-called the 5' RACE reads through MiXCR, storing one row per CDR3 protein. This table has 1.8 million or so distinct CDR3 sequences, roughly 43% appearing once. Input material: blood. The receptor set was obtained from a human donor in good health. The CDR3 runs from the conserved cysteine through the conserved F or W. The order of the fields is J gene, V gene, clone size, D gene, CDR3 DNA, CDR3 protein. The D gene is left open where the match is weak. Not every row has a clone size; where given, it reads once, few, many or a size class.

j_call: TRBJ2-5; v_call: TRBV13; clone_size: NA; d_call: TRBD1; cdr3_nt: TGTGCCAGCAGCTTAAATCGCGGGACAGGGATGGGAGAGACCCAGTACTTC; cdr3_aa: CASSLNRGTGMGETQYF
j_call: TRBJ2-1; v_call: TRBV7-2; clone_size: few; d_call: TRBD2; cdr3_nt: TGTGCCAGCAGCCCCCGGGGGGGGATCTACAATGTGCAGTTCTTC; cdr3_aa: CASSPRGGIYNVQFF
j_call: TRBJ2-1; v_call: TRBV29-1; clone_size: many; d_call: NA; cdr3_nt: TGCAGCGTTGATGAGCAGTTCTTC; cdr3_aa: CSVDEQFF
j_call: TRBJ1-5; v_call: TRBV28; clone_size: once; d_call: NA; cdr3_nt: TGTGCCAGCAGTTGGACAGCCCAGCCCCAGCATTTT; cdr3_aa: CASSWTAQPQHF
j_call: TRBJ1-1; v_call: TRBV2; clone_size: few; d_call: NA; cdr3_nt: TGTGCCAGCACCGGGGGCACCTGGGGCACTGAAGCTTTCTTT; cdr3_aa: CASTGGTWGTEAFF
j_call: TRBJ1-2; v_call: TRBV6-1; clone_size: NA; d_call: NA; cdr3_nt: TGTGCCAGCAGCGGCACCCTGGGGGCTAATGGCTACACCTTC; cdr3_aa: CASSGTLGANGYTF
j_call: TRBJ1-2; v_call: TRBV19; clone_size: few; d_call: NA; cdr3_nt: TGTGCCAGTAGTATTTCACAGGACAGCGTGGGCTACACCTTC; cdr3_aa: CASSISQDSVGYTF
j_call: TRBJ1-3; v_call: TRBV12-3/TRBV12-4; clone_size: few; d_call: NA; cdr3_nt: TGTGCCAGCAGTGGCGCACAGGGAAGGACAGGAAACACCATATATTTT; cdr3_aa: CASSGAQGRTGNTIYF
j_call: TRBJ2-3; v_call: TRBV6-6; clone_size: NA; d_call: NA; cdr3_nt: TGTGCCAGCAGCCCTCCGGAAGGGGAAGGAGGGACGCAGTATTTT; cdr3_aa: CASSPPEGEGGTQYF
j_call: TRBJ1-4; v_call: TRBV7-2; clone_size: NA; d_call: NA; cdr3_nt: TGTGCCAGCAGCCTAGACTGGAGTGAAAAACTGTTTTTT; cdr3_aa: CASSLDWSEKLFF
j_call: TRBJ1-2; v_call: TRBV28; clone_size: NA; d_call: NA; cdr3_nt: TGTGCCAGCAGTCTCTTCTTCGGGGGGCTAAGCTATGGCTACACCTTC; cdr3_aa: CASSLFFGGLSYGYTF
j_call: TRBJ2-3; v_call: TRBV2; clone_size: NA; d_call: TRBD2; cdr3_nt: TGTGCCAGCAGGGAGCGGGGGGACGTTGAGTATTTT; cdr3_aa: CASRERGDVEYF
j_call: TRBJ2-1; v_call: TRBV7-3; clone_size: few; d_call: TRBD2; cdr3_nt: TGTGCCAGCAGCTCCCCACTAGCGGGGGGGCTCGATGAGCAGTTCTTC; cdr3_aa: CASSSPLAGGLDEQFF
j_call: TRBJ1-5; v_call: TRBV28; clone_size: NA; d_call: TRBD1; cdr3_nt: TGTGCCACTATCGCAGGGGGCGGGGGGATAATTGGTAATCAGCCCCAGCATTTT; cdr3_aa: CATIAGGGGIIGNQPQHF
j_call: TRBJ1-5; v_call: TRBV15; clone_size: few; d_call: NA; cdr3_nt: TGTGCCACCAGCGGTGAAGGCCCTAGCAATCAGCCCCAGCATTTT; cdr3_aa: CATSGEGPSNQPQHF
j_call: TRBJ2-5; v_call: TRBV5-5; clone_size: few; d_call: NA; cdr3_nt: TGTGCCAGCAGCTGGGGGCCTGGGGAGACCCAGTACTTC; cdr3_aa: CASSWGPGETQYF
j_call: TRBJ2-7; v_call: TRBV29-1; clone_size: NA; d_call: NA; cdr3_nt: TGCAGCGTTTTGCCGCTCGGACAAGCCTACGAGCAGTACTTC; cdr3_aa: CSVLPLGQAYEQYF
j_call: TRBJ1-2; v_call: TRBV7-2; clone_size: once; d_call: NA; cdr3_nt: TGTGCCAGCAGCTTATTGGATGTGAACTATGGCTACACCTTC; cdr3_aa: CASSLLDVNYGYTF
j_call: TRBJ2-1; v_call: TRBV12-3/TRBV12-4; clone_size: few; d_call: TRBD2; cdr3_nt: TGTGCCAGCAGTTTATATAGAGCGGGGGGGCCGATGGACAATGAGCAGTTCTTC; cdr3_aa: CASSLYRAGGPMDNEQFF
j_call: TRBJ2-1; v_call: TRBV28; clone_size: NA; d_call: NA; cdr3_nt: TGTGCCAGCAGTCTACATCTCTCCAATGAGCAGTTCTTC; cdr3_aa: CASSLHLSNEQFF
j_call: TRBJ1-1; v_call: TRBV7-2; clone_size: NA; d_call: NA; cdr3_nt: TGTGCCAGCAGCGTTACAGAGGACACTGAAGCTTTCTTT; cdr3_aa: CASSVTEDTEAFF
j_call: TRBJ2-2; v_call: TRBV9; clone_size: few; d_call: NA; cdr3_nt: TGTGCCAGCAGCGTGACATTCCCCGGGGAGCTGTTTTTT; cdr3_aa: CASSVTFPGELFF
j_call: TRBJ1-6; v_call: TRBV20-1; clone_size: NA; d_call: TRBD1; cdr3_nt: TGCAGTGCTAGAGTCGGGACAGGCAATTCACCCCTCCACTTT; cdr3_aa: CSARVGTGNSPLHF
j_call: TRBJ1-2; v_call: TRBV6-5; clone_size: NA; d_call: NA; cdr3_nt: TGTGCCAGCTTAGTCCTCGGGAGGGTTGATGGCTACACCTTC; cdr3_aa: CASLVLGRVDGYTF
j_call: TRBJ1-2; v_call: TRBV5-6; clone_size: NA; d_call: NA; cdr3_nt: TGTGCCAGCAGCTTGGCCGGGGAAAGGACTGAGAAATATGGCTACACCTTC; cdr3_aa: CASSLAGERTEKYGYTF
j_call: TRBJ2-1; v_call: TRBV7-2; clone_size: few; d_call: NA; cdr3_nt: TGTGCCAGCAGCTTAGGACTATTCTCCTACAATGAGCAGTTCTTC; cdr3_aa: CASSLGLFSYNEQFF
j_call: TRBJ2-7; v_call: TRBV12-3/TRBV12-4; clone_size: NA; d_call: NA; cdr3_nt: TGTGCCAGCAGGTTCTTCATGGGGGACGAGCAGTACTTC; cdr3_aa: CASRFFMGDEQYF
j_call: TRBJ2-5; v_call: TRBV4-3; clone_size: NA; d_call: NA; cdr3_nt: TGCGCCAGCAGCCAGGGACTGGGAGTCGGGCAAGAGACCCAGTACTTC; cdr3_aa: CASSQGLGVGQETQYF
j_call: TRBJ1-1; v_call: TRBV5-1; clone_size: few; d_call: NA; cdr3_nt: TGCGCCAGCAGCTTGGGAGGGACCTCGAACACTGAAGCTTTCTTT; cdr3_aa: CASSLGGTSNTEAFF
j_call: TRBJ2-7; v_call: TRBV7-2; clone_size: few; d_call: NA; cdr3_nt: TGTGCCAGCAAACCGGGACAAATCTACGAGCAGTACTTC; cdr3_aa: CASKPGQIYEQYF
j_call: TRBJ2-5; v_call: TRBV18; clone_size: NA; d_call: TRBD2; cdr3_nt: TGTGCCAGCTCACCACCGAGACGGGGACTAGCGGGAGAAGAGACCCAGTACTTC; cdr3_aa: CASSPPRRGLAGEETQYF
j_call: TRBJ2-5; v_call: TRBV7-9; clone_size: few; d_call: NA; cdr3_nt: TGTGCCAGCAGCTTAGCCCGGGGCTTTCGGTCGGAAGAGACCCAGTACTTC; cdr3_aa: CASSLARGFRSEETQYF
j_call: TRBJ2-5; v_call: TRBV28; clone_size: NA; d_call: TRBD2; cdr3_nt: TGTGCCAGCAGTCTACTAGCGGTTGAGACCCGGTACTTC; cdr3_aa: CASSLLAVETRYF
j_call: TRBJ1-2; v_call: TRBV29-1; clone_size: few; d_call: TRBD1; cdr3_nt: TGCAGCGTTGATGACAGGGGGAGGTATGGCTACACCTTC; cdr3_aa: CSVDDRGRYGYTF
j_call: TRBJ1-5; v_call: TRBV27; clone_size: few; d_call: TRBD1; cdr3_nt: TGTGCCAGCAGTTTATTAGGCAGGGGGGGCAATCAGCCCCAGCATTTT; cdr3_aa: CASSLLGRGGNQPQHF
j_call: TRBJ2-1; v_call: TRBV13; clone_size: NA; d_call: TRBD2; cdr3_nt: TGTGCCAGCAGCTTAGAAATAGCGGGGGACCTGCGAGATGAGCAGTTCTTC; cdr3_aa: CASSLEIAGDLRDEQFF
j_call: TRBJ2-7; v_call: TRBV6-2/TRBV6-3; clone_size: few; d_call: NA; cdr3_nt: TGTGCCAGCAGTTACGAAGCGGGGACACAGTCCTACGACCAGCAGTACTTC; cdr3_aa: CASSYEAGTQSYDQQYF
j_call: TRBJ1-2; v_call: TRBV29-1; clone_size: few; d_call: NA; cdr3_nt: TGCAGCGTTGAAGATCCCCAGGATGGGAATTGGGCAGGGTATGGCTACACCTTC; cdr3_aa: CSVEDPQDGNWAGYGYTF
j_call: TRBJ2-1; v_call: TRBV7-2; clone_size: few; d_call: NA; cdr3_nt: TGTGCCAGCAGCCATGGTTTAGAGCAGTTCTTC; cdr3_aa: CASSHGLEQFF
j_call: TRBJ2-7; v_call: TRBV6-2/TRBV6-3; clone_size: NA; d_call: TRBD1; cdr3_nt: TGTGCCAGCAGTCGATGGACAGGGAACTACGAGCAGTACTTC; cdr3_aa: CASSRWTGNYEQYF
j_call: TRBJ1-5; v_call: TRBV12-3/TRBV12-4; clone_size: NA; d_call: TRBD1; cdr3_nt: TGTGCCAGCAGAAACCGGGACAGTAATAATCAGCCCCAGCATTTT; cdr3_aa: CASRNRDSNNQPQHF
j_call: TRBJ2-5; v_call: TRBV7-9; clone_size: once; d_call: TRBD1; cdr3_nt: TGTGCCAGCAGCCGGACAGGCCTAAAAGAGACCCAGTACTTC; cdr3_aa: CASSRTGLKETQYF
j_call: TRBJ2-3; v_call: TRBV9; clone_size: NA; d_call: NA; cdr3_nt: TGTGCCAGCAGCATCCGCCGGGACACGGTCACAGATACGCAGTATTTT; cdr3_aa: CASSIRRDTVTDTQYF
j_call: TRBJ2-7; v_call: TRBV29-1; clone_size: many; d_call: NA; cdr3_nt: TGCAGCGTCTCCCTCACAGGTTACGAGCAGTACTTC; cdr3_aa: CSVSLTGYEQYF
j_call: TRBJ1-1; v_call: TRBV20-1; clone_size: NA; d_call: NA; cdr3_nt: TGCAGTGTCAGTCCGGGGACTGAAGCCTTCTTT; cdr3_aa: CSVSPGTEAFF
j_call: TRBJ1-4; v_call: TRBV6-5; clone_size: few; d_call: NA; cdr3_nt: TGTGCCAGCAGTTACGACAGGCTGGGGGGAAAACTGTTTTTT; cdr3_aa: CASSYDRLGGKLFF
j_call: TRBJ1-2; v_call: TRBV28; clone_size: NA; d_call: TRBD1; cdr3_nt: TGTGCCAGCAGCAAAATCAGGGGGCGCTTCTATGGCTACACCTTC; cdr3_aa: CASSKIRGRFYGYTF
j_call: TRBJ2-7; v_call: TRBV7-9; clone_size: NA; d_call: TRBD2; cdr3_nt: TGTGCCAGCAGCTCCTCAAGACTAGCGGGGGGAAGCGAGCAGTACTTC; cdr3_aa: CASSSSRLAGGSEQYF
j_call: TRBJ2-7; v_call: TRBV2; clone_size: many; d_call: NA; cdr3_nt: TGTGCCAGCAACGTCGGAGGGGGGGGATCCTACGAGCAGTACTTC; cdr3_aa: CASNVGGGGSYEQYF
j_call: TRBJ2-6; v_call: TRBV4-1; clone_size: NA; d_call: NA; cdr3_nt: TGCGCCAGCAGCCAAGTTCTGGGGGCTGGGGCCAACGTCCTGACTTTC; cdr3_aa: CASSQVLGAGANVLTF
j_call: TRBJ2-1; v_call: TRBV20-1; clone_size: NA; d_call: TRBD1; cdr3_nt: TGCAGTGCCCGCCCGGGACAGGGGACAGATAATGAGCAGTTCTTC; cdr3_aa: CSARPGQGTDNEQFF
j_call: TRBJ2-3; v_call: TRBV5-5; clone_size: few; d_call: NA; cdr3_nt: TGTGCCAGCAGCTTAGAATATGGGTCGGATACGCAGTATTTT; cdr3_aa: CASSLEYGSDTQYF
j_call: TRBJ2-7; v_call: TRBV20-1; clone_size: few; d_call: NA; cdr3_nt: TGCAGTGCTAGAAGGCAGCGGAACTCGGACGAGCAGTACTTC; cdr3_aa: CSARRQRNSDEQYF
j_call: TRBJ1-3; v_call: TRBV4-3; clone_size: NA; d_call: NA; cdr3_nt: TGCGCCAGCAGCCAAGATTACGATGTCTCTGGAAACACCATATATTTT; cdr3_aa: CASSQDYDVSGNTIYF
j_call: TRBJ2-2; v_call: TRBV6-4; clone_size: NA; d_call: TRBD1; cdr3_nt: TGTGCCAGCAGACGGGACAGATATTACACCGGGGAGCTGTTTTTT; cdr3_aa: CASRRDRYYTGELFF
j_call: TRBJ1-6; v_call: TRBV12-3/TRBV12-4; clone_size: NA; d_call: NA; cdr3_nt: TGTGCCAGCAGTTTAGTGTTTAGAGGACTCCACTTT; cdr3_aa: CASSLVFRGLHF
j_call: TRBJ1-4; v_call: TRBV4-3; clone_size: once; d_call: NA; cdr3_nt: TGCGCCAGCAGCCAAGACGCAAGGTATGCTAATGAAAAACTGTTTTTT; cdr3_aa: CASSQDARYANEKLFF
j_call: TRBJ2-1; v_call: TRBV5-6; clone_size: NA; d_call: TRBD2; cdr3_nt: TGTGCCAGCACCCCGGGACTAGCGGGGGGGCGTGCTATCGGTGAGCAGTTCTTC; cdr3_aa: CASTPGLAGGRAIGEQFF
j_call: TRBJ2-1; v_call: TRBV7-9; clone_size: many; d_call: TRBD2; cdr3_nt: TGTGCCAGCAGCTTAGGCGGGGGGCCTTACAATGAGCAGTTCTTC; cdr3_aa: CASSLGGGPYNEQFF
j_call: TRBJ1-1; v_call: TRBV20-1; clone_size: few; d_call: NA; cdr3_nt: TGCAGTGCTCGACCGGGGGGCGAGGGCACTGAAGCTTTCTTT; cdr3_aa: CSARPGGEGTEAFF